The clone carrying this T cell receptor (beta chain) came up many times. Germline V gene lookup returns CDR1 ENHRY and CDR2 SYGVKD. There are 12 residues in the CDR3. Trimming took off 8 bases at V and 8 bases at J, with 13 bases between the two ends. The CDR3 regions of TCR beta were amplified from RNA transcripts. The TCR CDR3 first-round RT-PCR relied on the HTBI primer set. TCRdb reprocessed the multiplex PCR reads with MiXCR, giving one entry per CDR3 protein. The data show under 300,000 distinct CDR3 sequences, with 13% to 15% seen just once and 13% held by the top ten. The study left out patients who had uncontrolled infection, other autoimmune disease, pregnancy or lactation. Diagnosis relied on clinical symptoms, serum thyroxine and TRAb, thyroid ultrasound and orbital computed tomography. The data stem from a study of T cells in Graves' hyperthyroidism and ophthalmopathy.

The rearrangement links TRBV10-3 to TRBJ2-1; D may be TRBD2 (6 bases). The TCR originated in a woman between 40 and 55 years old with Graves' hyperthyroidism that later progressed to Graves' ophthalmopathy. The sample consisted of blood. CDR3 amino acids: CAIGRLGYEQFF. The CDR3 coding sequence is TGTGCCATCGGACGACTAGGCTATGAGCAGTTCTTC.